The clone carrying this TCR beta chain occurred once. Its antigen is still unknown. The treatment is: roughly nine-day PBMC culture with coronavirus spike peptide pools or control peptides (ViraFEST assay). Before Alpha, Beta and Delta appeared in the US, convalescents tested positive (March–late 2020). Germline lookup yields CDR1 GTSNPN and CDR2 SVGIG (reference sequence). The CDR3 has 14 residues. Trimming took 0 bases from V and 5 from J; bases not matched to a gene: 4. The data were obtained in a study of vaccination and CD4 T cells after COVID-19. Sequencing of the DNA from cultured CD4+ T cells was carried out with the Oncomine TCR Beta short-read assay. TCRdb passed the PCR reads through MiXCR, listing each CDR3 protein once. The sample holds about 11,000 distinct CDR3 sequences, 64% seen once.

The TCR was taken from a human donor who had recovered from COVID-19. The chain employs TRBV30 and TRBJ2-5, with TRBD2 matching 9 bases. The sequencing input was CD4+ T cells from blood, cultured in vitro. The CDR3 DNA follows: TGTGCCTGGAGTGTAGGAACTAGCGGGGAGACCCAGTACTTC. This encodes CAWSVGTSGETQYF.